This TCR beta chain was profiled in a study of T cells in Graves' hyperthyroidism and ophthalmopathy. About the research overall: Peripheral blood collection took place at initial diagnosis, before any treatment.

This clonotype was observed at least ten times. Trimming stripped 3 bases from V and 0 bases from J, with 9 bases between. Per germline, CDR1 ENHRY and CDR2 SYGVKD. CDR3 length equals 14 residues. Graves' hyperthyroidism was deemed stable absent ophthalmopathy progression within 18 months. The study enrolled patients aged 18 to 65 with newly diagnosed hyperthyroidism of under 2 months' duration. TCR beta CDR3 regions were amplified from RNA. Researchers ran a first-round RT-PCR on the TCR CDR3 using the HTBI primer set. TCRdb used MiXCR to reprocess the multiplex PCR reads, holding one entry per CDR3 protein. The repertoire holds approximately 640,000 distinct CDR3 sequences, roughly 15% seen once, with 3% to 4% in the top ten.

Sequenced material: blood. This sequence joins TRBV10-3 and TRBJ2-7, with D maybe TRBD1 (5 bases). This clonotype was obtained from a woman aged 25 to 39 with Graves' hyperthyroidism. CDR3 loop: CAISEGAASYEQYF. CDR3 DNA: TGTGCCATCAGTGAAGGGGCGGCCTCCTACGAGCAGTACTTC.